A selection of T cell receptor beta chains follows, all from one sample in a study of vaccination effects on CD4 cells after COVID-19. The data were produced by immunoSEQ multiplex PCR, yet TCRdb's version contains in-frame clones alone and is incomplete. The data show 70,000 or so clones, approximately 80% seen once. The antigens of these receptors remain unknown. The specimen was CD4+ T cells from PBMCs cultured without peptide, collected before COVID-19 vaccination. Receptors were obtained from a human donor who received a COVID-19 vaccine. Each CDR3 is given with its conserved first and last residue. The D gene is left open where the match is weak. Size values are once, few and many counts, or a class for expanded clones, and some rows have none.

CDR3nt: TGTGCCAGTAGTCGGACAGGGAACACCCTAGAGACCCAGTACTTC
CDR3aa: CASSRTGNTLETQYF
j_gene: TRBJ2-5
v_gene: TRBV19
abundance: NA
d_gene: TRBD1

CDR3nt: TGTGCCAGCAGTCGGACTAGCGGGAGCTACAATGAGCAGTTCTTC
CDR3aa: CASSRTSGSYNEQFF
j_gene: TRBJ2-1
v_gene: TRBV27
abundance: NA
d_gene: TRBD2

CDR3nt: TGTGCCAGTAGGCCCATTTCGGTGATGAACACTGAAGCTTTCTTT
CDR3aa: CASRPISVMNTEAFF
j_gene: TRBJ1-1
v_gene: TRBV19
abundance: NA
d_gene: NA

CDR3nt: TGTGCCACCAGTGATTCGCGGGGGGAGCGGCTTCAGTACTTC
CDR3aa: CATSDSRGERLQYF
j_gene: TRBJ2-4
v_gene: TRBV24-1
abundance: NA
d_gene: TRBD2

CDR3nt: TGTGCTAGTGGTTCCCCCGCCCTGGGACAGTTCGGCCAGCCCCAGCATTTT
CDR3aa: CASGSPALGQFGQPQHF
j_gene: TRBJ1-5
v_gene: TRBV12-5
abundance: NA
d_gene: TRBD1

CDR3nt: TGTGCCAGCAGCGTTTCTAATAACAATGAGCAGTTCTTC
CDR3aa: CASSVSNNNEQFF
j_gene: TRBJ2-1
v_gene: TRBV9
abundance: NA
d_gene: NA

CDR3nt: TGTGCCAGTAGTACCGATACTTTTAACTATGGCTACACCTTC
CDR3aa: CASSTDTFNYGYTF
j_gene: TRBJ1-2
v_gene: TRBV19
abundance: NA
d_gene: NA

CDR3nt: TGTGCCAGCAGCGTTGACCTTGGACTAGCGGGGGCAAATGAGCAGTTCTTC
CDR3aa: CASSVDLGLAGANEQFF
j_gene: TRBJ2-1
v_gene: TRBV9
abundance: NA
d_gene: TRBD2

CDR3nt: TGTGCCAGCAGAGGGGGATTTCGGGCAGATAATTCACCCCTCCACTTT
CDR3aa: CASRGGFRADNSPLHF
j_gene: TRBJ1-6
v_gene: TRBV2
abundance: NA
d_gene: NA

CDR3nt: TGTGCCAGCAGCCAAGCAGGATTGCGACAGATGAACACTGAAGCTTTCTTT
CDR3aa: CASSQAGLRQMNTEAFF
j_gene: TRBJ1-1
v_gene: TRBV14
abundance: many
d_gene: NA

CDR3nt: TGCAGCGTTGAACGCGGGACAGGGGGAGAGACCCAGTACTTC
CDR3aa: CSVERGTGGETQYF
j_gene: TRBJ2-5
v_gene: TRBV29-1
abundance: NA
d_gene: TRBD1

CDR3nt: TGTGCCAGCAGTGCAGGGGATGATTATGGCTACACCTTC
CDR3aa: CASSAGDDYGYTF
j_gene: TRBJ1-2
v_gene: TRBV2
abundance: NA
d_gene: NA

CDR3nt: TGTGCCATCAGTGGGACAGGGAGCTCCTATAATTCACCCCTCCACTTT
CDR3aa: CAISGTGSSYNSPLHF
j_gene: TRBJ1-6
v_gene: TRBV10-3
abundance: few
d_gene: TRBD1

CDR3nt: TGTGCCATCAGTGATCCCGGGACAGGGTGGGAAAAACTGTTTTTT
CDR3aa: CAISDPGTGWEKLFF
j_gene: TRBJ1-4
v_gene: TRBV10-3
abundance: once
d_gene: TRBD1

CDR3nt: TGTGCCAGCGCAAATCAGGGAAACACCATATATTTT
CDR3aa: CASANQGNTIYF
j_gene: TRBJ1-3
v_gene: TRBV2
abundance: NA
d_gene: NA

CDR3nt: TGCGCCAGCAGCAAATCCCCCCCAGACTATGGCTACACCTTC
CDR3aa: CASSKSPPDYGYTF
j_gene: TRBJ1-2
v_gene: TRBV4-1
abundance: NA
d_gene: NA

CDR3nt: TGCAGCGTTGATCGGGGATCCGGGGAGCTGTTTTTT
CDR3aa: CSVDRGSGELFF
j_gene: TRBJ2-2
v_gene: TRBV29-1
abundance: NA
d_gene: NA

CDR3nt: TGTGCCAGTGTCGGAGCGGACAGGGGCAATGAGCAGTTCTTC
CDR3aa: CASVGADRGNEQFF
j_gene: TRBJ2-1
v_gene: TRBV6-6
abundance: few
d_gene: TRBD1

CDR3nt: TGTGCCACCAGTGAGACTATCCAAGAGACCCAGTACTTC
CDR3aa: CATSETIQETQYF
j_gene: TRBJ2-5
v_gene: TRBV24-1
abundance: NA
d_gene: NA

CDR3nt: TGTGCCAGCAGCTTGTTTGAACTGATAGGCATTCAGTACTTC
CDR3aa: CASSLFELIGIQYF
j_gene: TRBJ2-4
v_gene: TRBV5-6
abundance: NA
d_gene: NA

CDR3nt: TGTGCCAGCTCAGGACAGGGGGGATCACCCCTCCACTTT
CDR3aa: CASSGQGGSPLHF
j_gene: TRBJ1-6
v_gene: TRBV6-5
abundance: NA
d_gene: TRBD1

CDR3nt: TGTGCCATCAGTGTCTCGGGCAGGGACCTGTATGGCTACACCTTC
CDR3aa: CAISVSGRDLYGYTF
j_gene: TRBJ1-2
v_gene: TRBV10-3
abundance: few
d_gene: NA

CDR3nt: TGTGCCAGCAGTTGGGATCATACAGGGATACGCATGAACACTGAAGCTTTCTTT
CDR3aa: CASSWDHTGIRMNTEAFF
j_gene: TRBJ1-1
v_gene: TRBV6-2/TRBV6-3
abundance: NA
d_gene: NA

CDR3nt: TGTGCCAGCAGCTTTGGAGAGAATTTTGAAAAACTGTTTTTT
CDR3aa: CASSFGENFEKLFF
j_gene: TRBJ1-4
v_gene: TRBV28
abundance: NA
d_gene: NA

CDR3nt: TGTGCCAGCAGCTTACCCCCCACAGATACGCAGTATTTT
CDR3aa: CASSLPPTDTQYF
j_gene: TRBJ2-3
v_gene: TRBV13
abundance: NA
d_gene: NA

CDR3nt: TGTGCCAGCAGTCCCCGGACGTGGAGACTGTTTTTT
CDR3aa: CASSPRTWRLFF
j_gene: TRBJ1-4
v_gene: TRBV27
abundance: NA
d_gene: NA

CDR3nt: TGTGCCACCAGCAGGGGACTAGCGGACACAGATACGCAGTATTTT
CDR3aa: CATSRGLADTDTQYF
j_gene: TRBJ2-3
v_gene: TRBV15
abundance: NA
d_gene: TRBD2

CDR3nt: TGTGCCACCTCCATCGGGGATACGCAGTATTTT
CDR3aa: CATSIGDTQYF
j_gene: TRBJ2-3
v_gene: TRBV24-1
abundance: NA
d_gene: NA

CDR3nt: TGTGCCAGCAGTTTTCAAATTAGCGGGGGGGCCTTAGAGACCCAGTACTTC
CDR3aa: CASSFQISGGALETQYF
j_gene: TRBJ2-5
v_gene: TRBV5-5
abundance: once
d_gene: TRBD2

CDR3nt: TGTGCCAGCAGGGGACAGGGTTGGACTGAAGCTTTCTTT
CDR3aa: CASRGQGWTEAFF
j_gene: TRBJ1-1
v_gene: TRBV25-1
abundance: few
d_gene: TRBD1

CDR3nt: TGCGCCAGCAGCTTACGGACAGGGGAAAACATTCAGTACTTC
CDR3aa: CASSLRTGENIQYF
j_gene: TRBJ2-4
v_gene: TRBV5-1
abundance: NA
d_gene: TRBD1

CDR3nt: TGTGCCAGCAGCCAAGATTTGGGCGACCCTCGGTTCTTC
CDR3aa: CASSQDLGDPRFF
j_gene: TRBJ2-1
v_gene: TRBV4-2
abundance: NA
d_gene: NA

CDR3nt: TGTGCCAGCTCACCCGGGGACAGGGAAAACATTCAGTACTTC
CDR3aa: CASSPGDRENIQYF
j_gene: TRBJ2-4
v_gene: TRBV18
abundance: NA
d_gene: TRBD1

CDR3nt: TGTGCCAGTAGACAGCGGGGGGGAGAAGATACGCAGTATTTT
CDR3aa: CASRQRGGEDTQYF
j_gene: TRBJ2-3
v_gene: TRBV19
abundance: NA
d_gene: TRBD2

CDR3nt: TGTGCCAGCAGTTCCTCGAGGGGATGGCAAGAGACCCAGTACTTC
CDR3aa: CASSSSRGWQETQYF
j_gene: TRBJ2-5
v_gene: TRBV27
abundance: NA
d_gene: NA

CDR3nt: TGTGCCAGCACCAAGCGGCAGGGGGTCGGGAACACTGAAGCTTTCTTT
CDR3aa: CASTKRQGVGNTEAFF
j_gene: TRBJ1-1
v_gene: TRBV7-2
abundance: NA
d_gene: TRBD1

CDR3nt: TGTGCCAGCAGCTTAGCGGAGACTAACTATGGCTACACCTTC
CDR3aa: CASSLAETNYGYTF
j_gene: TRBJ1-2
v_gene: TRBV7-8
abundance: NA
d_gene: NA

CDR3nt: TGTGCCACCAGTGATACCCGCGCCAGCGCGGACAGGCCACAAGAGACCCAGTACTTC
CDR3aa: CATSDTRASADRPQETQYF
j_gene: TRBJ2-5
v_gene: TRBV24-1
abundance: NA
d_gene: TRBD1

CDR3nt: TGTGCCAGCAGCGTCGGGGCCTTACAGTTCTTC
CDR3aa: CASSVGALQFF
j_gene: TRBJ2-1
v_gene: TRBV14
abundance: once
d_gene: NA

CDR3nt: TGTGCCAGCACCTCCAGACAGCCCAATGAGCAGTTCTTC
CDR3aa: CASTSRQPNEQFF
j_gene: TRBJ2-1
v_gene: TRBV6-5
abundance: NA
d_gene: NA

CDR3nt: TGTGCCAGCAGCCAAGAGGGTATGAGCAATCAGCCCCAGCATTTT
CDR3aa: CASSQEGMSNQPQHF
j_gene: TRBJ1-5
v_gene: TRBV4-2
abundance: NA
d_gene: NA

CDR3nt: TGTGCCAGCAGCTTAGCGGCTTTCGGTAGTGAAAAACTGTTTTTT
CDR3aa: CASSLAAFGSEKLFF
j_gene: TRBJ1-4
v_gene: TRBV7-2
abundance: NA
d_gene: NA